These T cell receptor beta chains were read from a single sample in a study of OX40 agonist ivuxolimab in advanced cancers. Repertoires were generated with immunoSEQ multiplex PCR, while TCRdb's copy carries only in-frame clones and drops some. The sample has about 96,000 clones, 70% to 85% seen once; the top ten hold around 5.5%. Material: CD4+ or CD8+ T cells sorted from blood, obtained in a trial of the OX40 agonist ivuxolimab. All receptors come from an adult with an advanced solid tumor such as melanoma, head and neck, liver or kidney cancer. CDR3s include the opening cysteine and the closing phenylalanine or tryptophan. Each record gives: V gene, D gene, J gene, CDR3 protein. The D gene is left open where the match is weak.

V gene: TRBV6-5
D gene: -
J gene: TRBJ2-7
CDR3 protein: CASTRGIPYEQYF

V gene: TRBV9
D gene: TRBD1
J gene: TRBJ2-2
CDR3 protein: CASRTGTGGPNTGELFF

V gene: TRBV11-2
D gene: -
J gene: TRBJ2-1
CDR3 protein: CASSLATFSGSSYNEQFF

V gene: TRBV5-1
D gene: TRBD2
J gene: TRBJ2-3
CDR3 protein: CASTTGLAGSTDTQYF

V gene: TRBV7-9
D gene: -
J gene: TRBJ2-6
CDR3 protein: CASSLWVSLSGANVLTF

V gene: TRBV18
D gene: -
J gene: TRBJ1-2
CDR3 protein: CASSPRNYGYTF

V gene: TRBV6-1
D gene: -
J gene: TRBJ1-2
CDR3 protein: CASNDKNYGYTF

V gene: TRBV30
D gene: -
J gene: TRBJ2-3
CDR3 protein: CAWSGGGGGRADTQYF

V gene: TRBV27
D gene: TRBD2
J gene: TRBJ2-3
CDR3 protein: CASSSTSRLATDTQYF

V gene: TRBV28
D gene: -
J gene: TRBJ1-3
CDR3 protein: CASSLGGARGNTIYF

V gene: TRBV27
D gene: -
J gene: TRBJ2-2
CDR3 protein: CASSPNHGGESGELFF

V gene: TRBV19
D gene: -
J gene: TRBJ2-1
CDR3 protein: CASRRLDRSSYNEQFF

V gene: TRBV4-1
D gene: TRBD1
J gene: TRBJ2-1
CDR3 protein: CASSQGDSSLGEQFF

V gene: TRBV11-1
D gene: -
J gene: -
CDR3 protein: CASYLRDKPYEQYF

V gene: TRBV12-5
D gene: -
J gene: TRBJ2-1
CDR3 protein: CASGLVTLAVDEQFF

V gene: TRBV18
D gene: TRBD2
J gene: TRBJ2-7
CDR3 protein: CASSPLAGSYEQYF

V gene: TRBV5-8
D gene: TRBD1
J gene: TRBJ1-6
CDR3 protein: CASSSDRGSPLHF

V gene: TRBV5-6
D gene: -
J gene: TRBJ2-5
CDR3 protein: CASSFVRQGQETQYF

V gene: TRBV7-2
D gene: TRBD2
J gene: TRBJ2-3
CDR3 protein: CASSSRAGRADTQYF

V gene: TRBV15
D gene: -
J gene: TRBJ1-1
CDR3 protein: CATSRDPSTGTANTEAFF

V gene: TRBV15
D gene: -
J gene: TRBJ2-1
CDR3 protein: CATSSRNHNEQFF

V gene: TRBV19
D gene: TRBD2
J gene: TRBJ2-2
CDR3 protein: CASSIAGDTGELFF

V gene: TRBV7-9
D gene: TRBD1
J gene: TRBJ2-7
CDR3 protein: CASSDLTGSSYEQYF

V gene: TRBV5-4
D gene: TRBD1
J gene: TRBJ2-7
CDR3 protein: CASSYDRAHEQYF

V gene: TRBV18
D gene: TRBD1
J gene: TRBJ2-5
CDR3 protein: CASSLSTGQETQYF

V gene: TRBV6-6
D gene: -
J gene: TRBJ2-3
CDR3 protein: CASSYRADTQYF

V gene: TRBV5-6
D gene: -
J gene: TRBJ2-7
CDR3 protein: CASSLGVEASYEQYF

V gene: TRBV29-1
D gene: -
J gene: TRBJ2-4
CDR3 protein: CSVEEDTIQYF

V gene: TRBV5-6
D gene: TRBD1
J gene: TRBJ2-3
CDR3 protein: CASSLVDRGDTQYF

V gene: TRBV4-2
D gene: TRBD2
J gene: TRBJ2-2
CDR3 protein: CASSQAASGTSGELFF

V gene: TRBV19
D gene: TRBD2
J gene: TRBJ2-2
CDR3 protein: CASSTQAAGGHGELFF

V gene: TRBV5-6
D gene: TRBD2
J gene: TRBJ2-4
CDR3 protein: CASSRGGGGIQYF

V gene: TRBV5-1
D gene: TRBD1
J gene: -
CDR3 protein: CASSLGWTGDFEQYF

V gene: TRBV10-3
D gene: -
J gene: TRBJ2-2
CDR3 protein: CAISLERDTGELFF

V gene: TRBV6-5
D gene: -
J gene: TRBJ2-2
CDR3 protein: CASRRLANTGELFF

V gene: TRBV12-5
D gene: -
J gene: TRBJ2-5
CDR3 protein: CASGWPLGEAQETQYF

V gene: TRBV7-9
D gene: TRBD1
J gene: TRBJ1-1
CDR3 protein: CASSLANRGFSEAFF

V gene: TRBV27
D gene: TRBD1
J gene: TRBJ1-1
CDR3 protein: CASNTGGLGTEAFF

V gene: TRBV19
D gene: -
J gene: -
CDR3 protein: CASSPSASYEQYF

V gene: TRBV11-2
D gene: TRBD1
J gene: TRBJ1-1
CDR3 protein: CASSIVQGNNTEAFF

V gene: TRBV11-2
D gene: TRBD1
J gene: TRBJ2-7
CDR3 protein: CASSLRQGYEQYF

V gene: TRBV2
D gene: -
J gene: TRBJ1-5
CDR3 protein: CASSEVVWGPGGNQPQHF

V gene: TRBV25-1
D gene: TRBD1
J gene: TRBJ1-5
CDR3 protein: CASSPTGVDQPQHF

V gene: TRBV21-1
D gene: -
J gene: TRBJ1-6
CDR3 protein: CASSKVARESYNSPLHF

V gene: TRBV15
D gene: -
J gene: TRBJ1-2
CDR3 protein: CATSRDRSSTDRSYGYTF

V gene: TRBV10-3
D gene: -
J gene: TRBJ1-4
CDR3 protein: CAISEGGPTNEKLFF

V gene: TRBV5-8
D gene: -
J gene: TRBJ1-2
CDR3 protein: CASNIRGSLGYTF

V gene: TRBV4-3
D gene: -
J gene: TRBJ2-1
CDR3 protein: CASSQDRRAGRQFF

V gene: TRBV19
D gene: TRBD1
J gene: TRBJ1-6
CDR3 protein: CASSIRDRANSPLHF

V gene: TRBV15
D gene: TRBD2
J gene: TRBJ2-3
CDR3 protein: CATSIGLAGITDTQYF

V gene: TRBV6-1
D gene: -
J gene: TRBJ2-7
CDR3 protein: CASSGRTFQGPHEQYF